One sample yielded the 21 T cell receptor beta chains listed below, sequenced in a study of human T cells and chemical hapten exposure. A single record per CDR3 protein comes from TCRdb applying MiXCR to the RACE reads. The sample contains tens of thousands of distinct CDR3 sequences, 8.5% to 14% of which appear only once. Regarding time point: patch test 3, about 24 weeks after DPC sensitization. Sample treatment: therapeutic diphenylcyclopropenone sensitization with weekly scalp DPC. Sequencing was performed on whole blood, taken in connection with sensitization to the hapten diphenylcyclopropenone (DPC). The receptors come from a woman aged 45-65 years with alopecia areata. Some clones in this sample may be carry-over from other donors' samples.

The J gene is TRBJ2-3, the V gene TRBV29-1; D is perhaps TRBD2 (5 bases). The CDR3 consists of 13 residues. The V gene's germline CDR1 is SQVTM and CDR2 ANQGSEA. Trimming stripped 6 bases from V and 3 bases from J, with 13 bases between. CDR3 sequence reads: CSVGLGVTDTQYF. Written as DNA, the CDR3 is TGCAGCGTCGGTCTCGGGGTAACAGATACGCAGTATTTT.

This clonotype occurred a few times. The chain joins TRBV6-5 to TRBJ1-1; D unresolved. V lost 6 bases, J lost 0 bases, and 14 bases lay in between. The CDR3 has 15 amino acids. Germline V gives CDR1 MNHEY, CDR2 SVGAGI. The CDR3 protein is CASSPRVALNTEAFF. DNA of the CDR3: TGTGCCAGCAGCCCCCGTGTGGCACTGAACACTGAAGCTTTCTTT.

This clonotype appeared a few times. The J gene is TRBJ1-6, the V gene TRBV7-8, with no clear D. This CDR3 is 13 amino acids long. V lost 3 bases, J lost 13 bases, and 13 bases lay in between. CDR1 is SGHVS and CDR2 is FQNEAQ in the germline V gene. The CDR3 DNA reads as TGTGCCAGCAGCTTCCTCCCCCGAAGCCCCCTCCACTTT. Amino acid sequence: CASSFLPRSPLHF.

This clonotype was counted a few times. The chain uses TRBV11-2 and TRBJ2-3, with D possibly being TRBD2 (5 bases). Germline V gene lookup returns CDR1 SGHAT and CDR2 FQNNGV. The V and J ends lost 2 bases and 4 bases respectively, with 13 bases between them. CDR3 length: 15 amino acids. The CDR3 loop reads CASSLLPGSSDTQYF. The CDR3 bases are TGTGCCAGCAGCTTACTTCCGGGGAGTTCAGATACGCAGTATTTT.

The rearrangement links TRBV28 to TRBJ1-1, with 8 bases that match TRBD1. CDR1 and CDR2 (germline): MDHEN, SYDVKM. This CDR3 is 14 amino acids long. With 3 bases clipped from V and 7 bases from J, the junction kept 7 bases outside the gene matches. CDR3 in amino acids: CASSFDRGVGEAFF. The DNA of the CDR3 is TGTGCCAGCAGTTTCGACAGGGGTGTGGGTGAAGCTTTCTTT.

The chain is built from TRBV4-3 and TRBJ2-1; D call uncertain. Looked up from germline, CDR1 is LGHNA and CDR2 is YSLEER. The CDR3 contains 15 residues. Trimming shortened V by 0 bases and J by 4 bases, and 10 bases separated the two germline ends. The CDR3 DNA is TGCGCCAGCAGCCAAGATCAGGTACCTTACAATGAGCAGTTCTTC. This translates into CASSQDQVPYNEQFF.

This clonotype was detected only a few times. V is TRBV7-9 and J is TRBJ2-1; D is unresolved. Germline CDR1 is SEHNR and CDR2 is FQNEAQ (reference sequence). Trimming took off 5 bases at V and 0 bases at J, with 17 bases between the two ends. This CDR3 comprises 17 residues. CDR3 bases: TGTGCCAGCAGCCCAGCTATAATGCTCGACTCCTACAATGAGCAGTTCTTC. This encodes CASSPAIMLDSYNEQFF. The variable domain in full, with the rest retrieved from reference TRBV7-9 and TRBJ2-1, is DTGVSQNPRHKITKRGQNVTFRCDPISEHNRLYWYRQTLGQGPEFLTYFQNEAQLEKSRLLSDRFSAERPKGSFSTLEIQRTEQGDSAMYLCASSPAIMLDSYNEQFFGPGTRLTVL.

The V gene is TRBV14, the J gene TRBJ2-7, with D unclear. V gave up 1 base and J gave up 9 bases, with 10 bases separating them. This CDR3 has 12 residues. CDR1 SGHDN and CDR2 FVKESK come from the germline V gene. CDR3 in DNA: TGTGCCAGCAGCCAAGGTCAGTTCCGGCAGTACTTC. Translating it yields CASSQGQFRQYF. Variable domain in full (rest from reference TRBV14 and TRBJ2-7): EAGVTQFPSHSVIEKGQTVTLRCDPISGHDNLYWYRRVMGKEIKFLLHFVKESKQDESGMPNNRFLAERTGGTYSTLKVQPAELEDSGVYFCASSQGQFRQYFGPGTRLTVT.

V usage is TRBV12-3 or TRBV12-4 and J usage is TRBJ2-3; no clear D gene. This CDR3 comprises 12 residues. V gave up 4 bases and J gave up 2 bases, with 4 bases separating them. The CDR3 DNA reads as TGTGCCAGCAGTTATAACACAGATACGCAGTATTTT. It is translated as CASSYNTDTQYF.

This clonotype was detected many times. J is TRBJ2-7 and V is TRBV18, with D unresolved. Germline CDR1 reads KGHSH; CDR2 reads LQKENI. Trimming stripped 3 bases from V and 2 bases from J, with 14 bases between. The CDR3 loop spans 15 amino acids. CDR3 region: CASSPSTAGPYEQYF. The DNA of the CDR3 is TGTGCCAGCTCACCGTCAACCGCCGGGCCCTACGAGCAGTACTTC.

This clonotype was seen ten or more times. The rearrangement uses TRBV12-3 or TRBV12-4 and TRBJ2-7; no reliable D call. V was pared by 8 bases and J by 1 base, with 3 bases between. The length of the CDR3 is 10 residues. The CDR3 loop reads CASGSYEQYF. The CDR3 DNA follows: TGTGCCAGCGGGTCCTACGAGCAGTACTTC.

This clonotype was found a few times. The chain uses TRBV7-2 and TRBJ2-3; 7 nucleotides agree with TRBD2. The junction had 6 bases not matched to a gene; V was cut back by 6 bases and J by 3 bases. Germline V lookup: CDR1 SGHTA, CDR2 FQGNSA. This CDR3 region has 14 residues. CDR3 residues: CASRGGWGTDTQYF. Here the CDR3 DNA reads TGTGCCAGCAGGGGAGGGTGGGGTACAGATACGCAGTATTTT.

This clonotype was observed many times. CDR3: CASNLQTLPSNQPQHF. Written as DNA, the CDR3 is TGTGCCAGCAATCTCCAGACACTACCGAGCAATCAGCCCCAGCATTTT. This chain uses TRBV6-1 with TRBJ1-5; D not resolved. The germline V gene has CDR1 MNHNS and CDR2 SASEGT. The CDR3 spans 16 residues. V was trimmed by 7 bases and J by 1 base, leaving 17 bases between them.

The chain links TRBV27 to TRBJ2-5, with TRBD2 as a possible D gene (5 bases). V was trimmed by 5 bases and J by 7 bases, leaving 14 bases between them. The CDR3 is made up of 13 amino acids. The germline V gene encodes CDR1 MNHEY and CDR2 SMNVEV (reference sequence). CDR3 loop: CASSPPGSVTQYF. Written as DNA, the CDR3 is TGTGCCAGCAGTCCCCCGGGGTCGGTGACCCAGTACTTC.

This clonotype was counted ten times or more. The chain joins TRBV12-3 or TRBV12-4 to TRBJ1-2, with D uncertain. The ends were cut back, 6 bases at V and 5 bases at J, with 7 bases in the middle. The CDR3 has 11 residues. The CDR3 is CASSAGYGYTF. Here the CDR3 DNA reads TGTGCCAGCAGCGCAGGATATGGCTACACCTTC.

This clonotype was seen many times. This chain uses TRBV7-6 with TRBJ2-2, with a weak D call TRBD1 (6 bases). Per the germline V gene, CDR1 is SGHVS and CDR2 is FNYEAQ. The V end was cut by 1 base, the J end by 0 bases, with 9 bases between. The CDR3 runs 16 residues. The CDR3 loop is CASSLEQGANTGELFF. The CDR3 region has the DNA TGTGCCAGCAGCTTAGAACAGGGCGCGAACACCGGGGAGCTGTTTTTT.

This clonotype showed up many times. This chain uses TRBV4-3 with TRBJ1-4; 9 bases map to TRBD1. V lost 0 bases to trimming and J lost 10 bases; unmatched junction nucleotides: 9. Germline CDR1 is LGHNA and CDR2 is YSLEER. This CDR3 comprises 16 residues. The DNA of the CDR3 is TGCGCCAGCAGCCAAGAGCCGGACAGGGGAGGTCGAAAACTGTTTTTT. Amino acids: CASSQEPDRGGRKLFF.

The V call is TRBV28, the J call TRBJ2-1, with D perhaps matching TRBD2 (6 bases). CDR3 length: 11 residues. V lost 6 bases, J lost 14 bases, and 14 bases lay in between. Germline CDR1 is MDHEN and CDR2 is SYDVKM. For the CDR3, the DNA is TGTGCCAGCAGAACCGAGACTAGGGAGTTCTTC. Its protein product is CASRTETREFF.

This clonotype was recorded many times. V and J are TRBV28 and TRBJ2-7; unclear D gene. Germline CDR1 is MDHEN and CDR2 is SYDVKM. The V and J ends lost 1 base and 4 bases respectively, with 11 bases between them. The CDR3 runs 14 residues. The CDR3 sequence: CASSLLVRMYEQYF. The CDR3 nucleotides are TGTGCCAGCAGTTTATTGGTGCGGATGTACGAGCAGTACTTC.

This clonotype was counted at least ten times. The V gene is TRBV25-1, the J gene TRBJ2-3, with 12 bases aligning to TRBD2. The CDR3 length is 15 residues. V lost 7 bases, J lost 1 base, and 3 bases stayed unmatched. Germline CDR1 reads MGHDK; CDR2 reads SYGVNS. The CDR3 here is CASTTSGRGTDTQYF. DNA of the CDR3: TGTGCCAGCACGACTAGCGGGAGAGGCACAGATACGCAGTATTTT.

This clonotype was detected only once. The J gene is TRBJ2-7, the V gene TRBV11-1; no reliable D call. CDR1 and CDR2 from the germline V gene are SGHAT and FQDESV (reference sequence). Trimming took 2 bases from V and 3 from J, leaving 5 bases between them. The CDR3 has 12 residues. CDR3 DNA: TGTGCCAGCAGCTTAAAAAACTACGAGCAGTACTTC. Its protein product is CASSLKNYEQYF. Drawing the rest from reference TRBV11-1 and TRBJ2-7, the complete variable domain is EAEVAQSPRYKITEKSQAVAFWCDPISGHATLYWYRQILGQGPELLVQFQDESVVDDSQLPKDRFSAERLKGVDSTLKIQPAELGDSAMYLCASSLKNYEQYFGPGTRLTVT.